This TCR beta chain was found in a study of T cell clones after liver transplantation. About the study: Until 12-24 months post-transplant, subjects got standard immunosuppression and no induction.

Profiling relied on immunoSEQ multiplex PCR, and the TCRdb table lists in-frame clones only, not all of them. The data show about 120,000 clones, 90% seen once. The study's findings and limits: Graft donor-reactive T cells may have migrated into the graft rather than being deleted.

As to this clone: Its antigen is currently unknown.

This TCR was sampled from a human patient who received a liver transplant. Some T cells may originate from the graft donor. The source was CD4+ T cells from blood, collected 12 months after liver transplant.

CDR3 bases: TGTGCCAGCAGCCGCGAGCTTGCGGGAGGGCCTTCCAATGAGCAGTTCTTC. It encodes CASSRELAGGPSNEQFF. This chain joins TRBV4-2 and TRBJ2-1; 9 bases are shared with TRBD2. Germline values: CDR1 LGHNA, CDR2 YNFKEQ. The CDR3 has 17 amino acids. Losses at the gene ends were 4 bases for V and 6 bases for J; bases not matched to a gene: 13.